The clone carrying this T cell receptor beta chain was detected only a few times. Using a J-beta primer mix together with a sample-barcoded 5' primer, a second PCR was run for 7 to 11 cycles. TCRdb re-called the 5' RACE reads through MiXCR, storing one row per CDR3 protein. The data show around 500,000 distinct CDR3 sequences, around 50% seen once. These data are taken from a study of blood T cells in healthy people across ages. The clonotype was recovered from a man of 80 years or more in good health. Sequenced sample: blood.

The DNA for the CDR3 is TGTGCCAGCAGTGACGGGACGGCGTACAATGAGCAGTTCTTC. It specifies CASSDGTAYNEQFF. The J gene is TRBJ2-1, the V gene TRBV2; the D call may be TRBD1 or TRBD2 (5 bases each). Germline assignment: CDR1 SNHLY and CDR2 FYNNEI. This CDR3 is built from 14 residues. Trimming shortened V by 3 bases and J by 4 bases, and 10 bases separated the two germline ends.